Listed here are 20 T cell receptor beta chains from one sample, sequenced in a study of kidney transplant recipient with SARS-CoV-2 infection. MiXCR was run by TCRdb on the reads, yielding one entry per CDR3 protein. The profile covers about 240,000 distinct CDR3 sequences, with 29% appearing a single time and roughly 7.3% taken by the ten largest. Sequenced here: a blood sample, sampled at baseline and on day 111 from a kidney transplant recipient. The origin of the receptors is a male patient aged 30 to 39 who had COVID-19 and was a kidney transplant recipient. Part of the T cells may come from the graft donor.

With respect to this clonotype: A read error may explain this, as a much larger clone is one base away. The DNA of the CDR3 is TGTGCCAGCAGTCGCATCACAGATACGCAGTATTTT. It translates to CASSRITDTQYF. The chain joins TRBV12-3 or TRBV12-4 to TRBJ2-3; D gene unclear. The CDR3 length is 12 residues. Trimming took off 5 bases at V and 2 bases at J, with 5 bases between the two ends.

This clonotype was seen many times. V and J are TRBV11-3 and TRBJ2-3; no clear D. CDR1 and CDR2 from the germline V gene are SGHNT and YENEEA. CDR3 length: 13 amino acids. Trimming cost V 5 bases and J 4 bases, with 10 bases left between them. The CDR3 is CASSPSRADTQYF. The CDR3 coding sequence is TGTGCCAGCAGCCCCTCCCGCGCAGATACGCAGTATTTT.

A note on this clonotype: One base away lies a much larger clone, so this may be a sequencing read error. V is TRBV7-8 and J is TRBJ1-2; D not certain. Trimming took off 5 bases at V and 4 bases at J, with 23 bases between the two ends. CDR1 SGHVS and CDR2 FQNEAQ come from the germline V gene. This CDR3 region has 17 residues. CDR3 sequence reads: CASSGRLFTRKTYGYTF. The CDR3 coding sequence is TGTGCCAGCAGCGGGCGCTTGTTTACCCGAAAGACCTATGGCTACACCTTC.

The chain's CDR3 is CATVLAGGPDTQYF. The CDR3 DNA reads TGTGCCACCGTACTAGCGGGGGGGCCAGATACGCAGTATTTT. This chain joins TRBV6-5 and TRBJ2-3; 13 bases align to TRBD2. Per the germline V gene, CDR1 is MNHEY and CDR2 is SVGAGI. Trimming removed 10 bases from V and 4 bases from J; junction bases left unmatched: 5. The CDR3 covers 14 residues.

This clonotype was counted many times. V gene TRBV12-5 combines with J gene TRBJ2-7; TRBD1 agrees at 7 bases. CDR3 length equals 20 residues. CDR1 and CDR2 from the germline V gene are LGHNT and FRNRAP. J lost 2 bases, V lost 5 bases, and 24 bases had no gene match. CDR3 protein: CASGQVMTPRGQTPPYEQYF. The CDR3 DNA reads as TGTGCTAGTGGTCAAGTGATGACCCCTAGGGGACAGACACCCCCCTACGAGCAGTACTTC.

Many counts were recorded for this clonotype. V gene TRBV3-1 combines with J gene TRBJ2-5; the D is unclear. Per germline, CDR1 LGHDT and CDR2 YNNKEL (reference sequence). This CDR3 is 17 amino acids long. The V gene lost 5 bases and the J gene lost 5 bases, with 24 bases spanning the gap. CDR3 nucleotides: TGTGCCAGCAGCGTCGGGCATCCCATTTCTTTCTCTGAGACCCAGTACTTC. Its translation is CASSVGHPISFSETQYF.

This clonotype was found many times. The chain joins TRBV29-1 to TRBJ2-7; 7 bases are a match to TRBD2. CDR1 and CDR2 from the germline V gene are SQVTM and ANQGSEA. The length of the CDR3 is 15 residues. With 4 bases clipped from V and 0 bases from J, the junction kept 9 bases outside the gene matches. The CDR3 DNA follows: TGCAGCGTTGTCCCTAAGACTAGCCCCTCCTACGAGCAGTACTTC. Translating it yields CSVVPKTSPSYEQYF.

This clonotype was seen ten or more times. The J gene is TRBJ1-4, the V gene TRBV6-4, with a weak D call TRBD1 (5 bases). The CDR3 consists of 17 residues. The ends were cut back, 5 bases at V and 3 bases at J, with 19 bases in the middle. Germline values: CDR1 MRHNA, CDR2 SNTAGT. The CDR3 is CASSPAGGGFANEKLFF. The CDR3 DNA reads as TGTGCCAGCAGTCCGGCCGGGGGAGGGTTTGCTAATGAAAAACTGTTTTTT.

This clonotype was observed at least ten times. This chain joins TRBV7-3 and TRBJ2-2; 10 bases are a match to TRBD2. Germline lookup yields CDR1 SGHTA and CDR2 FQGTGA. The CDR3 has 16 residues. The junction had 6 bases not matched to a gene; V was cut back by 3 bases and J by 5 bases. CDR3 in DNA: TGTGCCAGCAGCTTCCTAGCGGGAGCTAGTACCGGGGAGCTGTTTTTT. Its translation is CASSFLAGASTGELFF.

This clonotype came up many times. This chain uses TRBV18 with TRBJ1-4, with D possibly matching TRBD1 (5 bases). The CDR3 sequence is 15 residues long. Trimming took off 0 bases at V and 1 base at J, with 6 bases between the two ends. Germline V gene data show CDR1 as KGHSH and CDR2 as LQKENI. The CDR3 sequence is CASSPPGRTNEKLFF. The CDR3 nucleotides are TGTGCCAGCTCACCACCGGGGCGAACTAATGAAAAACTGTTTTTT.

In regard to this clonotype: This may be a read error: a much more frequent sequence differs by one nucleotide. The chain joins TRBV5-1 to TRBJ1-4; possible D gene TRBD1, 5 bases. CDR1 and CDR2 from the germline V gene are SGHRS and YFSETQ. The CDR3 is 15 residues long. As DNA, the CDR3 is TGCGCCAGCGGCTTGGTGGAGGGGAATAATGAAAAACTGTTTTTT. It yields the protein CASGLVEGNNEKLFF.

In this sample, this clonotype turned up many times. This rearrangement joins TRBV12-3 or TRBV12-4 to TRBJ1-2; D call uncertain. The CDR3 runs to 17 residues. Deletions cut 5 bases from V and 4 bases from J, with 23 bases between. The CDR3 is CASSRSGSFRKTYGYTF. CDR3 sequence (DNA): TGTGCCAGCAGTCGCTCCGGCAGCTTCCGAAAGACCTATGGCTACACCTTC.

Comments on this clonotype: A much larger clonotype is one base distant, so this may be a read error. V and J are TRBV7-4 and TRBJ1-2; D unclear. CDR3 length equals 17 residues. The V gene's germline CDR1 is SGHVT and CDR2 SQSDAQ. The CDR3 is CASSTGLSARKTYGCTF. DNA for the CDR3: TGTGCCAGCAGCACTGGACTTTCAGCTCGAAAGACCTATGGCTGCACCTTC.

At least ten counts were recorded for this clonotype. The CDR3 loop is CASSQDRGQGETQYF. The CDR3 nucleotides are TGTGCCAGCAGCCAAGACAGGGGGCAAGGGGAGACCCAGTACTTC. This rearrangement joins TRBV3-1 to TRBJ2-5, with 8 nucleotides matching TRBD1. The germline CDR1 and CDR2 sequences are LGHDT and YNNKEL (reference sequence). J was trimmed by 5 bases and V by 0 bases; bases with no gene match: 5. The CDR3 extends over 15 amino acids.

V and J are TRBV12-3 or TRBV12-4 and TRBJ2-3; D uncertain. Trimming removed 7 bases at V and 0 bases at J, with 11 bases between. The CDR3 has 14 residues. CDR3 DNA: TGTGCCAGCACCATTACCAGGAGCACAGATACGCAGTATTTT. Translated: CASTITRSTDTQYF.

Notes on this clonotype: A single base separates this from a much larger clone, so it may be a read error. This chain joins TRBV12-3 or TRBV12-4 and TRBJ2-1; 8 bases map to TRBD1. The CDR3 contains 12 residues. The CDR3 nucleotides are TGTGCCAGCAGTCCAGGGGGCTCCGAGCGGTACTTC. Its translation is CASSPGGSERYF.

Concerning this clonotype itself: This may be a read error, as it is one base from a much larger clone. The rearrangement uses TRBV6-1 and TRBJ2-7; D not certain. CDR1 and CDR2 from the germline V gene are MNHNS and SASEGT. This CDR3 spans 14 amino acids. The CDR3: CASSESAAPYEQCF. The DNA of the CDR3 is TGTGCCAGCAGTGAATCGGCAGCCCCCTACGAGCAGTGCTTC.

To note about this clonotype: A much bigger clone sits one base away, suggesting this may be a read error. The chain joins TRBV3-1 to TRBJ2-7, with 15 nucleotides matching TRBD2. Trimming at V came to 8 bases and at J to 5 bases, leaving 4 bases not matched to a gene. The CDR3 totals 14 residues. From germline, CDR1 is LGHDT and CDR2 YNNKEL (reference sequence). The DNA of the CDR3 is TGTGCCAGCGGCCGGACTAGCGGGAGGGACGAGCAGTACTTC. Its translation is CASGRTSGRDEQYF.

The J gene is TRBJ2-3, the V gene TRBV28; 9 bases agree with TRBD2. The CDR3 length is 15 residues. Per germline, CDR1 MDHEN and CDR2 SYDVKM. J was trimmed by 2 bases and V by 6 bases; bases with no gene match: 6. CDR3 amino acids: CASRSPSGVTDTQYF. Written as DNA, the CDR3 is TGTGCCAGCAGGTCGCCTAGCGGGGTCACAGATACGCAGTATTTT. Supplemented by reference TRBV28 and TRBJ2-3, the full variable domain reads DVKVTQSSRYLVKRTGEKVFLECVQDMDHENMFWYRQDPGLGLRLIYFSYDVKMKEKGDIPEGYSVSREKKERFSLILESASTNQTSMYLCASRSPSGVTDTQYFGPGTRLTVL.

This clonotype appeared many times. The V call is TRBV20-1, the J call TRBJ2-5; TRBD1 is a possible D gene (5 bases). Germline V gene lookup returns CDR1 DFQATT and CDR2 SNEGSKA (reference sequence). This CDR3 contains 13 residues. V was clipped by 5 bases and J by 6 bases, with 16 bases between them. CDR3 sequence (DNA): TGCAGTGCTGAGACAGTTTATAACAAGACCCAGTACTTC. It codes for CSAETVYNKTQYF.